This TCR beta chain was captured by sequencing in a study of long-term antiretroviral therapy in people with HIV. The CDR3 is 14 residues long. In germline, CDR1 is SGHRS, CDR2 YFSETQ. The V end was cut by 5 bases, the J end by 5 bases, with 11 bases between. A v3.0 immunoSEQ assay was performed at survey level. Sequenced by immunoSEQ multiplex PCR; TCRdb stores in-frame clones only, minus some. Here the sample spans about 20,000 clones, about four fifths being singletons. The sample here was unsorted PBMCs, taken 0.3 years after starting antiretroviral therapy. The sequence derives from a woman between 45 and 60 years old with HIV. The chain is built from TRBV5-1 and TRBJ1-6; D gene ambiguous. CDR3 DNA: TGCGCCAGCAGTTTTGGACCCCATAATTCACCCCTCCACTTT. Amino acids: CASSFGPHNSPLHF.